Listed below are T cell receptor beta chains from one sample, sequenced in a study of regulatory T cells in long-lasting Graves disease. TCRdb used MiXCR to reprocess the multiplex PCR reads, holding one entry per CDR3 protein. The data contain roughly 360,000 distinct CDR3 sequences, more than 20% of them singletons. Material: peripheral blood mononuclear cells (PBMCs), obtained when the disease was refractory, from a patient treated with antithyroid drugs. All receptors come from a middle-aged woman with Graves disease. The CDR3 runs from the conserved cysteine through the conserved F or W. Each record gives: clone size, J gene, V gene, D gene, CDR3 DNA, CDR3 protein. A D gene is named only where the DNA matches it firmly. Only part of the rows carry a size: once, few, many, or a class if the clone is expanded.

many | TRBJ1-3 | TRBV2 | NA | TGTGCCAGCAGTGTTAAGGGGTTTGGAAACACCATATATTTT | CASSVKGFGNTIYF
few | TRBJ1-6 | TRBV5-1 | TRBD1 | TGCGCCAGCGGGACAGGAGATAATTCACCCCTCCACTTT | CASGTGDNSPLHF
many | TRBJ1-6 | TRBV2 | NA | TGTGCCAGCAGAAAGGCATGCTCACCCCTCCACTTT | CASRKACSPLHF
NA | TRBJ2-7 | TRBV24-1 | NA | TGTGCCACCAGTGATTTGTGGAGCTACGAGCAGTACTTC | CATSDLWSYEQYF
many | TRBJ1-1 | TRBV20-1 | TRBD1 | TGCAGTGCTGTAAAGGGGGCTCTCGGCACTGAAGCTTTCTTT | CSAVKGALGTEAFF
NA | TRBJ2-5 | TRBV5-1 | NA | TGCGCCAGCAGCTTTGGAGGGGCATCCCAAGAGACCCAGTACTTC | CASSFGGASQETQYF
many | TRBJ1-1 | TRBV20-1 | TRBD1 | TGCAGTGCTAGCAGGGGGCCGGCGGAAGCTTTCTTT | CSASRGPAEAFF
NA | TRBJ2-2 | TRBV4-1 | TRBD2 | TGCGCCAGCAGCCAAGATGGGCGGGGGTCAAGTGTAGCCGGGGAGCTGTTTTTT | CASSQDGRGSSVAGELFF
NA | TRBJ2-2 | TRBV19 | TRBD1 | TGTGCCAGTAGTATAGGGACAGGCGGGGGGGAGCTGTTTTTT | CASSIGTGGGELFF
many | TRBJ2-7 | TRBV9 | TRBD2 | TGTGCCAGCAGCGTTGGGAGGGCCGGAGAGCAGTACTTC | CASSVGRAGEQYF
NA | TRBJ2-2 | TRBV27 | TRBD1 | TGTGCCAGCAGTTCAGTAATCCCGGGACAGGGGGTGGGCGGGGAGCTGTTTTTT | CASSSVIPGQGVGGELFF
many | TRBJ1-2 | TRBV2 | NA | TGTGCCAGAAGGGAGTTTGACTATGGCTACACCTTC | CARREFDYGYTF
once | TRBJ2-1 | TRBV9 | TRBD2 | TGTGCCAGCAGCTCCCCCGGAGGGACTAGCGGTTATGAGCAGTTCTTC | CASSSPGGTSGYEQFF
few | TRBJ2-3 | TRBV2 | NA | TGTGCCAGCAAATTTAGCCCAGCCACAGATACGCAGTATTTT | CASKFSPATDTQYF
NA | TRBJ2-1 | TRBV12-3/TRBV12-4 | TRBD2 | TGTGCCAGCAGTTTAGCTAGCGGGATGGGGAATGAGCAGTTCTTC | CASSLASGMGNEQFF
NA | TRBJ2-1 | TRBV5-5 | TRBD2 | TGTGCCAGCAGCTTGCCCATCGGGCGGGAGCTTATGAAGGAGCAGTTCTTC | CASSLPIGRELMKEQFF
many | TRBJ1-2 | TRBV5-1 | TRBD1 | TGCGCCAGCAGCTTAGGACAGGGGCTCTTCGATGGCTACACCTTC | CASSLGQGLFDGYTF
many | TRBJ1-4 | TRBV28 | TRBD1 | TGTGCCAGCAGAACCGGGACAGGGGGTGAAAAACTGTTTTTT | CASRTGTGGEKLFF
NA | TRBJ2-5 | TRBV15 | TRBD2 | TGTGCCACCAGCAGAGCGGGGGGAGGGCCGGGGGAGACCCAGTACTTC | CATSRAGGGPGETQYF
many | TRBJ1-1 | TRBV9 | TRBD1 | TGTGCCAGCAGCGTTGTCGGGACAGTGAACACTGAAGCTTTCTTT | CASSVVGTVNTEAFF